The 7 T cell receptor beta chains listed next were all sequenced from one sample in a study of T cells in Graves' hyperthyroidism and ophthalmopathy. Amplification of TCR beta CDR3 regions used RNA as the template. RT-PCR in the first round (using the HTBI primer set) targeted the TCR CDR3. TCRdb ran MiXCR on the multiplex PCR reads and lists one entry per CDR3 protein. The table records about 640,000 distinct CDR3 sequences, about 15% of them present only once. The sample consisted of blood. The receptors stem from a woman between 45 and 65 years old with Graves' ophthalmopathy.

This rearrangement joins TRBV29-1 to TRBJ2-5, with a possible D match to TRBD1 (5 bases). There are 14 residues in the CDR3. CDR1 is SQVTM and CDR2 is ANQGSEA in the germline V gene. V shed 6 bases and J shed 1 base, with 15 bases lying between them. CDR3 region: CSVVSRTRQETQYF. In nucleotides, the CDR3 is TGCAGCGTCGTTTCTAGGACACGCCAAGAGACCCAGTACTTC.

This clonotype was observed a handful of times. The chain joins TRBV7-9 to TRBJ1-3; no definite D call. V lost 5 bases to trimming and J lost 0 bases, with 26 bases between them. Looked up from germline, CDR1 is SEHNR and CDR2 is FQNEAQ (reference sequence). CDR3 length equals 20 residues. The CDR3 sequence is CASSGRDRDTSLFSGNTIYF. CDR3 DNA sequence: TGTGCCAGCAGCGGAAGAGACCGTGACACCAGCCTGTTCTCTGGAAACACCATATATTTT.

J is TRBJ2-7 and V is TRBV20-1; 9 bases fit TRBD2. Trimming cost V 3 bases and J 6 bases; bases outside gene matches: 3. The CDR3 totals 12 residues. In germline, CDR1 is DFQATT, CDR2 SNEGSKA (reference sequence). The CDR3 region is CSASSSGIEQYF. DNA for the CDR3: TGCAGTGCTAGTTCTAGCGGGATCGAGCAGTACTTC.

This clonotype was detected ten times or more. CDR3 residues: CASSIGGFGANVLTF. DNA of the CDR3: TGTGCCAGCAGCATAGGGGGTTTTGGGGCCAACGTCCTGACTTTC. J is TRBJ2-6 and V is TRBV28; a possible D gene is TRBD1 (6 bases). CDR3 length equals 15 residues. Germline V gene data show CDR1 as MDHEN and CDR2 as SYDVKM. V shed 6 bases and J shed 3 bases, with 12 bases lying between them.

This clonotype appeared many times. CDR3 nucleotide sequence: TGTGCCAGCAGCTTATCCCTACATAACTATGGCTACACCTTC. Its protein product is CASSLSLHNYGYTF. The V and J genes are TRBV7-2 and TRBJ1-2; D not resolved. Germline CDR1 reads SGHTA; CDR2 reads FQGNSA. Trimming left V 2 bases short and J 1 base short, with 8 bases between. The CDR3 is 14 residues long.

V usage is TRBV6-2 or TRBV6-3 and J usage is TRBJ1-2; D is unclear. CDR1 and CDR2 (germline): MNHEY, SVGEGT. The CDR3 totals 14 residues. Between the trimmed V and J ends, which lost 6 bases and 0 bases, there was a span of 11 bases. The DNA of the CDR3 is TGTGCCAGCAGGAACAGACGACCTAACTATGGCTACACCTTC. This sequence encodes CASRNRRPNYGYTF.

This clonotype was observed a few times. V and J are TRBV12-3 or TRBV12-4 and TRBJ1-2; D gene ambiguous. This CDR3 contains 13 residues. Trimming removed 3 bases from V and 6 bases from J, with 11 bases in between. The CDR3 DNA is TGTGCCAGCAGTTTGATCAACACGGATGGCTACACCTTC. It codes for CASSLINTDGYTF.